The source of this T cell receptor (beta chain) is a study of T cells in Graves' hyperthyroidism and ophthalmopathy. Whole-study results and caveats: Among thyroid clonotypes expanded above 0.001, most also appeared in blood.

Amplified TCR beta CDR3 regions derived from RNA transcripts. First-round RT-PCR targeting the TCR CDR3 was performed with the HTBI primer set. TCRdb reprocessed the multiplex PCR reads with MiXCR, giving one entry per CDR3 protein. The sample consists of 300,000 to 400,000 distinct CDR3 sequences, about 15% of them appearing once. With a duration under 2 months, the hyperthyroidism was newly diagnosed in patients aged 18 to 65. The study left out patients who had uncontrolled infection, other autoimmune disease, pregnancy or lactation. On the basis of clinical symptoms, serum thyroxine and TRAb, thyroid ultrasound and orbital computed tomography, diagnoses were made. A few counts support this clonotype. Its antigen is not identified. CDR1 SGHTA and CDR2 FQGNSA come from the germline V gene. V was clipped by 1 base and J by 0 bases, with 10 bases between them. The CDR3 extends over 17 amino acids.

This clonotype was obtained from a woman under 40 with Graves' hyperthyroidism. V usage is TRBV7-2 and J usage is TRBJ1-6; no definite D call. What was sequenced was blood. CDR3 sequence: CASSLDPESSYNSPLHF. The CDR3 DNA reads TGTGCCAGCAGCTTAGACCCGGAGAGCTCCTATAATTCACCCCTCCACTTT. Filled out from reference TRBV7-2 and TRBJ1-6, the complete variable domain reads GAGVSQSPSNKVTEKGKDVELRCDPISGHTALYWYRQSLGQGLEFLIYFQGNSAPDKSGLPSDRFSAERTGGSVSTLTIQRTQQEDSAVYLCASSLDPESSYNSPLHFGNGTRLTVT.